The 16 T cell receptor beta chains given below trace back to one sample, sequenced in a study of human T cells and chemical hapten exposure. Total RNA came from unfractionated whole blood. MiXCR was run by TCRdb on the 5' RACE reads, yielding one entry per CDR3 protein. The repertoire consists of about 140,000 distinct CDR3 sequences, with about 4.3% occurring once and the leading ten covering 1.3% to 1.5%. The source of these receptors is a female donor in good health.

This clonotype was detected only a few times. The chain has TRBV6-6 and TRBJ2-7, with D possibly being TRBD1 (6 bases). The germline V gene encodes CDR1 MNHNY and CDR2 SVGAGI (reference sequence). V lost 6 bases and J 4 bases, leaving 16 bases between the germline ends. The CDR3 extends over 14 amino acids. DNA for the CDR3: TGTGCCAGCAGACCGACAGGTAGACCGTACGAGCAGTACTTC. Its translation is CASRPTGRPYEQYF.

This clonotype was detected ten times or more. V and J are TRBV6-2 or TRBV6-3 and TRBJ2-1, with no clear D. Germline values: CDR1 MNHEY, CDR2 SVGEGT. The CDR3 covers 14 residues. Trimming left V 4 bases short and J 4 bases short, with 11 bases between. CDR3 sequence (DNA): TGTGCCAGCAGTTCCCCTTCCCGATACAATGAGCAGTTCTTC. Residues: CASSSPSRYNEQFF.

This clonotype was counted ten times or more. Its ends do not fully match the called genes, so a read error is possible. This chain connects TRBV4-2 to TRBJ2-3, with D perhaps TRBD2 (6 bases). CDR3 size: 16 residues. The germline gives CDR1 LGHNA, CDR2 YNFKEQ. The CDR3 DNA follows: TGTGCCGGCAGCCAGGAACGCGCTAGCGGCACAGATACGCAGTATTTT. Translated: CAGSQERASGTDTQYF.

Ten or more counts support this clonotype. The CDR3 spells CASGSREGGEAFF. DNA of the CDR3: TGCGCCAGCGGATCCCGAGAGGGGGGCGAAGCTTTCTTT. The V and J genes are TRBV5-1 and TRBJ1-1; a weak D match, TRBD1 (6 bases). The CDR3 length is 13 residues. Per the germline V gene, CDR1 is SGHRS and CDR2 is YFSETQ. Trimming shortened V by 7 bases and J by 8 bases, and 18 bases separated the two germline ends.

J is TRBJ2-3 and V is TRBV28, with D perhaps matching TRBD1 (5 bases). The CDR3 is 16 amino acids. The V end lost 4 bases, the J end lost 3 bases, and 17 bases lay between the germline ends. Germline V gene sequence: CDR1 MDHEN, CDR2 SYDVKM. The DNA for the CDR3 is TGTGCCAGCAGTTCAGCCCCTGGGGCACCAACAGATACGCAGTATTTT. Amino acids: CASSSAPGAPTDTQYF.

This clonotype was counted many times. The chain carries TRBV3-1 and TRBJ2-7, with D perhaps matching TRBD2 (5 bases). The CDR3 spans 12 residues. Germline V gene data show CDR1 as LGHDT and CDR2 as YNNKEL (reference sequence). The V end lost 1 base, the J end lost 5 bases, and 6 bases lay between the germline ends. The CDR3 protein is CASSQAGNEQYF. As DNA, the CDR3 is TGTGCCAGCAGCCAAGCCGGGAACGAGCAGTACTTC.

This clonotype came up many times. The CDR3 reads CASSFPRTAMVTEAFF. CDR3 in DNA: TGTGCCAGCAGTTTCCCAAGGACCGCTATGGTCACTGAAGCTTTCTTT. This sequence joins TRBV28 and TRBJ1-1; D not resolved. Germline V gives CDR1 MDHEN, CDR2 SYDVKM. The ends were cut back, 3 bases at V and 4 bases at J, with 18 bases in the middle. The length of the CDR3 is 16 residues.

This clonotype was observed at least ten times. The chain has TRBV27 and TRBJ1-4; perhaps TRBD1 as D (6 bases). This CDR3 has 14 amino acids. Germline V gene sequence: CDR1 MNHEY, CDR2 SMNVEV (reference sequence). V lost 6 bases, J lost 5 bases, and 13 bases lay in between. CDR3 amino acids: CASSEDRLNEKLFF. DNA of the CDR3: TGTGCCAGCAGCGAGGACAGACTAAATGAAAAACTGTTTTTT.

This clonotype was detected many times. The rearrangement uses TRBV7-2 and TRBJ1-2; no clear D. Germline-derived CDR1 and CDR2 are SGHTA and FQGNSA. Trimming removed 11 bases from V and 2 bases from J, with 9 bases in between. The CDR3 totals 11 residues. The CDR3 region is CAGRRNYGYTF. In nucleotides, the CDR3 is TGTGCCGGCCGGCGGAACTATGGCTACACCTTC.

This clonotype has ten or more counts. The chain combines TRBV6-2 or TRBV6-3 with TRBJ2-3; a weak D match, TRBD2 (6 bases). Trimming removed 6 bases from V and 1 base from J, with 17 bases in between. Germline loops: CDR1 MNHEY, CDR2 SVGEGT. This CDR3 region has 16 residues. CDR3 sequence: CASSLLGGWGTDTQYF. In DNA form, the CDR3 reads TGTGCCAGCAGCCTCCTAGGAGGGTGGGGCACAGATACGCAGTATTTT.

The sample holds many counts of this clonotype. The chain is built from TRBV6-1 and TRBJ1-5; D call uncertain. Germline V lookup: CDR1 MNHNS, CDR2 SASEGT. The CDR3 totals 15 residues. Trimming left V 10 bases short and J 2 bases short, with 18 bases between. The CDR3 nucleotides read TGTGCCACCAAACTACTGGGCGGAGGCAATCAGCCCCAGCATTTT. It codes for CATKLLGGGNQPQHF.

This clonotype was picked up many times. This rearrangement joins TRBV2 to TRBJ1-5; D not resolved. Germline V lookup: CDR1 SNHLY, CDR2 FYNNEI. The CDR3 sequence is 14 residues long. V was pared by 4 bases and J by 7 bases, with 14 bases between. CDR3 residues: CASSGMDQRQPQHF. CDR3 nucleotide sequence: TGTGCCAGCAGTGGGATGGACCAAAGGCAGCCCCAGCATTTT.

A remark on this clonotype: A much bigger clone sits one base away, suggesting this may be a read error. V is TRBV7-2 and J is TRBJ1-1, with D unclear. Trimming took off 4 bases at V and 3 bases at J, with 9 bases between the two ends. The length of the CDR3 is 13 residues. Germline assignment: CDR1 SGHTA and CDR2 FQGNSA. CDR3 region: CASSWMRDTEAFF. The DNA of the CDR3 is TGTGCCAGCAGCTGGATGAGGGACACTGAAGCTTTCTTT.

This clonotype has ten or more counts. The chain is built from TRBV19 and TRBJ2-3; D gene ambiguous. The CDR3 consists of 14 residues. Germline CDR1 is LNHDA and CDR2 is SQIVND (reference sequence). V lost 3 bases to trimming and J lost 2 bases, with 9 bases between them. The CDR3: CASSMDGNTDTQYF. DNA for the CDR3: TGTGCCAGTAGTATGGATGGGAACACAGATACGCAGTATTTT.

About this clonotype itself: A much larger clone lies a single base off, so this may be a read error. V gene TRBV5-6 combines with J gene TRBJ2-2; 8 bases line up with TRBD1. This CDR3 comprises 15 residues. Germline V gene data show CDR1 as SGHDT and CDR2 as YYEEEE. The CDR3 DNA sequence: TGTGCCAGCAGCCTCCTACAGGGGGGCCCCGGGCAGCTGTTTTTT. Amino acids: CASSLLQGGPGQLFF.

The rearrangement joins TRBV20-1 to TRBJ2-5; D gene ambiguous. The CDR3 runs 16 residues. Trimming stripped 1 base from V and 2 bases from J, with 17 bases between. Germline V gene data show CDR1 as DFQATT and CDR2 as SNEGSKA (reference sequence). CDR3 in amino acids: CSARVSFLTEQETQYF. The CDR3 DNA reads TGCAGTGCTAGAGTTAGTTTTCTTACAGAACAAGAGACCCAGTACTTC.